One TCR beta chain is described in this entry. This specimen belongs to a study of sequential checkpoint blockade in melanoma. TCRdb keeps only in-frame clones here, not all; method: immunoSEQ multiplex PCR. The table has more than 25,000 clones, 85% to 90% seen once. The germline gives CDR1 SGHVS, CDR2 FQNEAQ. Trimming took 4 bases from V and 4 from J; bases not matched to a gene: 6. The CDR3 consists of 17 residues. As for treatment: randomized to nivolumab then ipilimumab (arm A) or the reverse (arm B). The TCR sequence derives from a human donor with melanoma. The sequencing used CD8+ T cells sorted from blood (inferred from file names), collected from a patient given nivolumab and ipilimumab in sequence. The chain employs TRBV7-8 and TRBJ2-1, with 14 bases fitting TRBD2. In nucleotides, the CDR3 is TGTGCCAGCAGCTCTGGACTAGCGGGGGGCCCTTACAATGAGCAGTTCTTC. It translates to CASSSGLAGGPYNEQFF.